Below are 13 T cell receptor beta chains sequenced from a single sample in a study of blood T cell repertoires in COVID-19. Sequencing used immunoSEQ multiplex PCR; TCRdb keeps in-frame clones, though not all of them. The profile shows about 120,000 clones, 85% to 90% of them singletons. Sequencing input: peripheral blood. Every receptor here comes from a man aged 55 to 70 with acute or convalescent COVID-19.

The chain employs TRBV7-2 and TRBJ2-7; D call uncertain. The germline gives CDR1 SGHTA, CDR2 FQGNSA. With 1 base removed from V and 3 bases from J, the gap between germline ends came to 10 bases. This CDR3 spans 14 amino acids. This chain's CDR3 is CASSLVAHIYEQYF. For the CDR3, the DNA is TGTGCCAGCAGCTTAGTTGCGCATATCTACGAGCAGTACTTC.

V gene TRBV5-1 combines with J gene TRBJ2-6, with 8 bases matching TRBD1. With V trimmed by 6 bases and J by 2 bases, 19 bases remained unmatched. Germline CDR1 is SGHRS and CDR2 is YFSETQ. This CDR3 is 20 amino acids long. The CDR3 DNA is TGCGCCAGCACCGACTTCGCCCTCAGGGGGCGGGAAGCTGGGGCCAACGTCCTGACTTTC. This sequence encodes CASTDFALRGREAGANVLTF.

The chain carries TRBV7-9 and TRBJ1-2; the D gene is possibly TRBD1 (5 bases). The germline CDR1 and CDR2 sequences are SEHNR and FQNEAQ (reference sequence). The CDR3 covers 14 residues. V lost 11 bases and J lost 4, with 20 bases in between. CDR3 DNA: TGTGCCTCCAAAGGAGGGGCCGGCGGCTATGGCTACACCTTC. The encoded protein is CASKGGAGGYGYTF.

CDR3 protein: CASSPQGSGELFF. DNA for the CDR3: TGTGCCAGCAGCCCCCAGGGATCCGGGGAGCTGTTTTTT. The rearrangement uses TRBV7-3 and TRBJ2-2; tentatively, D is TRBD1 (5 bases). Trimming removed 5 bases at V and 6 bases at J, with 10 bases between. Germline V gene data show CDR1 as SGHTA and CDR2 as FQGTGA. There are 13 residues in the CDR3.

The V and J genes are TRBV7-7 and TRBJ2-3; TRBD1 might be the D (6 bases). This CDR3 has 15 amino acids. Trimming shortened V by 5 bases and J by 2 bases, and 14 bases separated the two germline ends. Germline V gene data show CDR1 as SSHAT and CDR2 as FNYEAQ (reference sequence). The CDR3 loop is CASSPASGATDTQYF. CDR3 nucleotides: TGTGCCAGCAGCCCGGCTTCAGGGGCCACAGATACGCAGTATTTT.

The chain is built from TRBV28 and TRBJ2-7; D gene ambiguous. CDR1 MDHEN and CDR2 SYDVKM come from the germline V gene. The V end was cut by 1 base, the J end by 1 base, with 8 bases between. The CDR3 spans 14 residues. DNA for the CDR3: TGTGCCAGCAGTTTATCGCGCAGGTCCTACGAGCAGTACTTC. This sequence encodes CASSLSRRSYEQYF.

CDR3 in amino acids: CASSFMTGGGYGYTF. Written as DNA, the CDR3 is TGTGCCAGCAGTTTCATGACAGGGGGGGGCTATGGCTACACCTTC. The J gene is TRBJ1-2, the V gene TRBV28, with 9 bases matching TRBD1. The CDR3 totals 15 residues. After removal of 3 bases from V and 4 bases from J, the junction contained 6 bases not matched to a gene. Germline V CDR1 and CDR2: MDHEN, SYDVKM.

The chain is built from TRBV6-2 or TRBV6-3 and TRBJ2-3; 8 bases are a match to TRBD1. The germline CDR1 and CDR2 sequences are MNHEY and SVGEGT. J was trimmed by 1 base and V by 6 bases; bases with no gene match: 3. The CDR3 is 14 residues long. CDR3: CASSLQGGTDTQYF. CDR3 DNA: TGTGCCAGCAGCTTACAGGGGGGCACAGATACGCAGTATTTT.

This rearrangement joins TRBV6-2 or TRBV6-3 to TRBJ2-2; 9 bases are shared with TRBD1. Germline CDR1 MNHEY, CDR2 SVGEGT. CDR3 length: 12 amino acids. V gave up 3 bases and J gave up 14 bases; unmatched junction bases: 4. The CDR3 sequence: CASSYDRGVLFF. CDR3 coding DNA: TGTGCCAGCAGTTATGACAGGGGGGTCCTGTTTTTT.

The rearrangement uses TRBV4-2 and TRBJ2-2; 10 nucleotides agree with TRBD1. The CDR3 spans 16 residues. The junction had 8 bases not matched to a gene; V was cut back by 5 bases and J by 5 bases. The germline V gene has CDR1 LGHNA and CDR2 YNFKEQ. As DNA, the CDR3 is TGTGCCAGCAGCGCACCCGGGACAGGGGTGACCGGGGAGCTGTTTTTT. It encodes CASSAPGTGVTGELFF.

CDR3 nucleotides: TGCAGCGTGGGGGGGACAGGAACCGGGGAGCTGTTTTTT. Amino acids: CSVGGTGTGELFF. The chain carries TRBV29-1 and TRBJ2-2; tentatively, D is TRBD1 (8 bases). This CDR3 spans 13 amino acids. In germline, CDR1 is SQVTM, CDR2 ANQGSEA. V lost 6 bases and J lost 5, with 13 bases in between.

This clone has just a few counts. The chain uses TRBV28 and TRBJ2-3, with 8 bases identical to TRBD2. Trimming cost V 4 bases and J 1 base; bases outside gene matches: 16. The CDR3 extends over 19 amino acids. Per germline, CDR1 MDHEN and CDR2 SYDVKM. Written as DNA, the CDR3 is TGTGCCAGCAGTTCCCAGACGTCCTATAGCGGGACGGGCACAGATACGCAGTATTTT. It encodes CASSSQTSYSGTGTDTQYF.

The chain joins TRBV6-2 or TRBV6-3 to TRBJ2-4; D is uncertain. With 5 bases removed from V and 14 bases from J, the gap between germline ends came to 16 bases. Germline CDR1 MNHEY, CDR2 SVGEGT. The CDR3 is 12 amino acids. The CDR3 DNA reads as TGTGCCAGCAGTCCCCCTCAGCGCAGTGAGTACTTC. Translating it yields CASSPPQRSEYF.